A single sample is the source of the 22 T cell receptor beta chains below, sequenced in a study of T cell responses to AZD1222 COVID-19 vaccine. Sequencing used immunoSEQ multiplex PCR; TCRdb keeps in-frame clones, though not all of them. The table records just under 150,000 clones, just over 85% of them present only once. This sample comprised peripheral blood, obtained 28 days after the second AZD1222 dose. Receptor source: an adult who received the AZD1222 COVID-19 vaccine.

This clone came up a few times. The V gene is TRBV6-5, the J gene TRBJ1-1, with a possible D match to TRBD1 (6 bases). Trimming took off 5 bases at V and 0 bases at J, with 13 bases between the two ends. Looked up from germline, CDR1 is MNHEY and CDR2 is SVGAGI. This CDR3 is 15 amino acids long. CDR3 region: CASSLPWGLNTEAFF. In DNA form, the CDR3 reads TGTGCCAGCAGTCTGCCTTGGGGGCTGAACACTGAAGCTTTCTTT.

The chain is built from TRBV10-2 and TRBJ1-2; D unresolved. The CDR3 is 12 amino acids. V was pared by 3 bases and J by 4 bases, with 6 bases between. Looked up from germline, CDR1 is WSHSY and CDR2 is SAAADI. CDR3 nucleotide sequence: TGCGCCAGCAGTGACTCTGTCTATGGCTACACCTTC. It yields the protein CASSDSVYGYTF.

This clone was seen a single time. The chain uses TRBV5-4 and TRBJ2-5, with D perhaps TRBD1 or TRBD2 (5 bases each). CDR1 and CDR2 (germline): SGHNT, YYREEE (reference sequence). The CDR3 extends over 16 amino acids. V lost 4 bases and J 2 bases, leaving 18 bases between the germline ends. The chain's CDR3 is CASSHQGRLKQETQYF. As DNA, the CDR3 is TGTGCCAGCAGCCACCAGGGACGGCTAAAACAAGAGACCCAGTACTTC.

V is TRBV21-1 and J is TRBJ1-5. TRBV21-1 is a documented pseudogene. The length of the CDR3 is 14 residues. CDR3 coding DNA: TGTGCCAGCAGCAAAGCGGAAAGGGATCAGCCCCAGCATTTT. This translates into CASSKAERDQPQHF.

This sequence joins TRBV11-2 and TRBJ1-4; 10 nucleotides agree with TRBD1. The CDR3 is 16 amino acids. Unmatched junction bases numbered 11, after V lost 5 bases and J lost 8 bases. From germline, CDR1 is SGHAT and CDR2 FQNNGV. DNA for the CDR3: TGTGCCAGCAGCCCCGGACCGGGACAGGGGCACGAAAAACTGTTTTTT. Amino acid sequence: CASSPGPGQGHEKLFF.

In this sample, this clone turned up once. V and J are TRBV6-4 and TRBJ2-3; D call uncertain. The CDR3 has 13 amino acids. V was pared by 2 bases and J by 0 bases, with 3 bases between. From germline, CDR1 is MRHNA and CDR2 SNTAGT. CDR3 sequence (DNA): TGTGCCAGCAGTGACGGGAGCACAGATACGCAGTATTTT. Protein sequence: CASSDGSTDTQYF.

The chain combines TRBV5-1 with TRBJ2-1; the match to TRBD2 covers 8 bases. The germline V gene encodes CDR1 SGHRS and CDR2 YFSETQ. The CDR3 contains 16 residues. The V segment lost 4 bases and the J segment 8 bases; nucleotides outside the gene matches: 14. The CDR3 here is CASSGGLAQVSHEQFF. The CDR3 coding sequence is TGCGCCAGCAGCGGCGGACTAGCCCAAGTCAGCCATGAGCAGTTCTTC.

This clone has only a few counts. This rearrangement joins TRBV5-1 to TRBJ1-1; D is perhaps TRBD1 (6 bases). Trimming stripped 4 bases from V and 1 base from J, with 17 bases between. The CDR3 length is 16 residues. CDR1 is SGHRS, CDR2 YFSETQ, per germline. In nucleotides, the CDR3 is TGCGCCAGCAGCGCATCAGGGGCAAAGACGAACACTGAAGCTTTCTTT. It encodes CASSASGAKTNTEAFF.

The rearrangement joins TRBV3-1 (or the pseudogene TRBV3-2) to TRBJ1-2, with 8 positions matching TRBD1. J gave up 2 bases and V 1 base, and 6 bases lay outside the gene matches. Looked up from germline, CDR1 is LGHDT and CDR2 is YNNKEL (reference sequence). The CDR3 covers 16 residues. The DNA for the CDR3 is TGTGCCAGCAGCCAAGTTTTCCAGGGGGCAAACTATGGCTACACCTTC. Amino acid sequence: CASSQVFQGANYGYTF.

The chain combines TRBV2 with TRBJ1-2; 7 bases are shared with TRBD1. Germline-derived CDR1 and CDR2 are SNHLY and FYNNEI. The V segment lost 8 bases and the J segment 8 bases; nucleotides outside the gene matches: 8. The CDR3 consists of 12 residues. The CDR3 is CASQQGFTGYTF. The CDR3, as DNA: TGTGCCAGCCAACAGGGGTTCACGGGCTACACCTTC.

J is TRBJ2-3 and V is TRBV3-1 (or the pseudogene TRBV3-2); D is uncertain. V dropped 0 bases and J dropped 2 bases, with 6 bases sitting between them. The germline gives CDR1 LGHDT, CDR2 YNNKEL (reference sequence). The CDR3 extends over 14 amino acids. For the CDR3, the DNA is TGTGCCAGCAGCCAAGACTCATTCACAGATACGCAGTATTTT. Translated, it gives CASSQDSFTDTQYF.

The V call is TRBV20-1, the J call TRBJ2-5; D unresolved. Per germline, CDR1 DFQATT and CDR2 SNEGSKA (reference sequence). This CDR3 region has 11 residues. V was shortened by 5 bases and J by 5 bases, with 9 bases between the two germline ends. CDR3 amino acids: CSARPWETQYF. CDR3 nucleotides: TGCAGTGCTCGCCCGTGGGAGACCCAGTACTTC.

This chain uses TRBV7-9 with TRBJ1-2; D is ambiguous. From germline, CDR1 is SEHNR and CDR2 FQNEAQ (reference sequence). The CDR3 runs 13 residues. Trimming cost V 6 bases and J 5 bases, with 13 bases left between them. The CDR3 DNA sequence: TGTGCCAGCAGTTTGGGTGGATGGTATGGCTACACCTTC. Amino acids: CASSLGGWYGYTF.

CDR3 sequence reads: CASSHSDRGAGELFF. In nucleotides, the CDR3 is TGTGCCAGCAGCCACTCGGACAGGGGAGCCGGGGAGCTGTTTTTT. The chain has TRBV3-1 (or the pseudogene TRBV3-2) and TRBJ2-2, with TRBD1 matching over 9 bases. The J segment lost 6 bases and the V segment lost 3 bases, leaving 5 bases of the junction unmatched. CDR3 size: 15 residues. Germline V gives CDR1 LGHDT, CDR2 YNNKEL (reference sequence).

The V gene is TRBV4-1, the J gene TRBJ2-1; D not resolved. The V and J ends lost 5 bases and 4 bases respectively, with 9 bases between them. The CDR3 totals 13 residues. Looked up from germline, CDR1 is MGHRA and CDR2 is YSYEKL. The CDR3 bases are TGCGCCAGCAGCGGATCCCCGTACAATGAGCAGTTCTTC. Amino acids: CASSGSPYNEQFF.

This sequence joins TRBV27 and TRBJ2-7; TRBD2 might be the D (6 bases). This CDR3 has 17 residues. The V end was cut by 3 bases, the J end by 4 bases, with 22 bases between. Germline lookup yields CDR1 MNHEY and CDR2 SMNVEV (reference sequence). This CDR3 reads CASSFPYLELAAYEQYF. The CDR3 DNA sequence: TGTGCCAGCAGTTTTCCCTACCTAGAACTAGCTGCGTACGAGCAGTACTTC.

The chain recombines TRBV4-2 with TRBJ2-1; 10 positions match TRBD2. The germline gives CDR1 LGHNA, CDR2 YNFKEQ. With V trimmed by 1 base and J by 0 bases, 18 bases remained unmatched. This CDR3 spans 22 amino acids. CDR3 coding DNA: TGTGCCAGCAGCCAAGGTCCCCTCGTAGCGGGAGGAACGACGAGCTCCTACAATGAGCAGTTCTTC. Amino acids: CASSQGPLVAGGTTSSYNEQFF.

This clone turned up a few times. The genes are TRBV3-1 (or the pseudogene TRBV3-2) and TRBJ1-2; the D gene is possibly TRBD1 (5 bases). Trimming shortened V by 1 base and J by 2 bases, and 8 bases separated the two germline ends. The germline CDR1 and CDR2 sequences are LGHDT and YNNKEL (reference sequence). The CDR3 has 14 residues. CDR3 loop: CASSQGGDNYGYTF. CDR3 DNA: TGTGCCAGCAGCCAAGGAGGGGACAACTATGGCTACACCTTC.

This rearrangement joins TRBV25-1 to TRBJ2-1, with 10 bases lining up with TRBD2. CDR1 is MGHDK, CDR2 SYGVNS, per germline. The CDR3 contains 15 residues. V lost 5 bases to trimming and J lost 1 base; unmatched junction nucleotides: 2. The CDR3 loop is CASSLAGDSYNEQFF. DNA for the CDR3: TGTGCCAGCAGTCTAGCGGGAGATTCCTACAATGAGCAGTTCTTC. The full variable domain, rest sourced from reference TRBV25-1 and TRBJ2-1, is EADIYQTPRYLVIGTGKKITLECSQTMGHDKMYWYQQDPGMELHLIHYSYGVNSTEKGDLSSESTVSRIRTEHFPLTLESARPSHTSQYLCASSLAGDSYNEQFFGPGTRLTVL.

This rearrangement joins TRBV29-1 to TRBJ2-7; no definite D call. The CDR3 is 11 residues long. V dropped 5 bases and J dropped 0 bases, with 5 bases sitting between them. Germline CDR1 and CDR2: SQVTM and ANQGSEA. CDR3 sequence reads: CSVRTSYEQYF. The CDR3 nucleotides read TGCAGCGTTCGAACCTCCTACGAGCAGTACTTC.

The chain has TRBV10-1 and TRBJ1-4, with D unresolved. The germline V gene encodes CDR1 WNHNN and CDR2 SYGVQD (reference sequence). V lost 6 bases, J lost 3 bases, and 8 bases lay in between. This CDR3 has 13 amino acids. CDR3: CASRAGPNEKLFF. The CDR3 DNA reads TGCGCCAGCAGAGCAGGACCTAATGAAAAACTGTTTTTT.

The CDR3 loop is CASSQDTALFIQYF. In nucleotides, the CDR3 is TGTGCCAGCAGCCAGGACACGGCTTTGTTCATTCAGTACTTC. V usage is TRBV3-1 (or the pseudogene TRBV3-2) and J usage is TRBJ2-4, with TRBD1 as a possible D gene (5 bases). Trimming left V 3 bases short and J 9 bases short, with 15 bases between. CDR1 and CDR2 from the germline V gene are LGHDT and YNNKEL (reference sequence). The CDR3 consists of 14 residues.